The 2 T cell receptor beta chains below all came from one sample that was sequenced in a study of T cells in Graves' hyperthyroidism and ophthalmopathy. TCR beta CDR3 regions were amplified from RNA transcripts. First-round RT-PCR targeting the TCR CDR3 was performed with the HTBI primer set. TCRdb reprocessed the multiplex PCR reads via MiXCR and lists one record per CDR3 protein. The table lists a few hundred thousand distinct CDR3 sequences, approximately 18% of them singletons. The sequenced sample was blood. These TCRs come from a man younger than 35 with Graves' ophthalmopathy.

This clonotype was recorded a few times. This chain uses TRBV19 with TRBJ1-1; 9 bases are a match to TRBD1. The trim removed 10 bases at V and 5 bases at J, leaving 5 bases unmatched. CDR3 length equals 12 residues. Germline CDR1 is LNHDA and CDR2 is SQIVND (reference sequence). The CDR3, as DNA: TGTGCCACCCGGACAGGGGAAACTGAAGCTTTCTTT. It is translated as CATRTGETEAFF. Using reference TRBV19 and TRBJ1-1 for the parts outside the CDR3, the full variable domain is DGGITQSPKYLFRKEGQNVTLSCEQNLNHDAMYWYRQDPGQGLRLIYYSQIVNDFQKGDIAEGYSVSREKKESFPLTVTSAQKNPTAFYLCATRTGETEAFFGQGTRLTVV.

This clonotype has a handful of counts. The chain employs TRBV10-3 and TRBJ1-2, with 11 bases identical to TRBD1. CDR3 size: 13 residues. Losses at the gene ends were 7 bases for V and 6 bases for J; bases not matched to a gene: 4. Germline V gene sequence: CDR1 ENHRY, CDR2 SYGVKD. This chain's CDR3 is CAIMGQGVDGYTF. CDR3 nucleotides: TGTGCCATCATGGGACAGGGGGTGGATGGCTACACCTTC.